This TCR beta chain originates from a study of cytomegalovirus exposure and HLA in healthy donors. Study-wide results and limits: Investigators reported under 200 TCR beta chains as tied to cytomegalovirus. Cytomegalovirus status, reportedly, was diagnosed with high specificity and sensitivity by the classifier. Sequencing depth across donors, presence/absence analyses assumed, was roughly uniform.

Trimming pared 4 bases from V and 0 bases from J, leaving 13 bases between. Germline CDR1 is SGHTA and CDR2 is FQGNSA. The CDR3 contains 15 residues. As concerns this clone: The antigen remains unidentified.

PCR primers comprised 60 Vbeta and 13 Jbeta primers. Only in-frame clones appear in the TCRdb table, and some are missing; sequencing was by immunoSEQ multiplex PCR. The sample shows around 130,000 clones, around 73% of them seen only once. What was sequenced was PBMCs. The sequence came from a man over 45 in good health and CMV-seronegative. This sequence joins TRBV7-2 and TRBJ2-7, with a possible D match to TRBD2 (7 bases). The CDR3 sequence: CASSYEGGHSYEQYF. The CDR3 DNA reads TGTGCCAGCAGCTATGAGGGGGGGCACTCCTACGAGCAGTACTTC. The full variable domain, rest sourced from reference TRBV7-2 and TRBJ2-7, is GAGVSQSPSNKVTEKGKDVELRCDPISGHTALYWYRQSLGQGLEFLIYFQGNSAPDKSGLPSDRFSAERTGGSVSTLTIQRTQQEDSAVYLCASSYEGGHSYEQYFGPGTRLTVT.